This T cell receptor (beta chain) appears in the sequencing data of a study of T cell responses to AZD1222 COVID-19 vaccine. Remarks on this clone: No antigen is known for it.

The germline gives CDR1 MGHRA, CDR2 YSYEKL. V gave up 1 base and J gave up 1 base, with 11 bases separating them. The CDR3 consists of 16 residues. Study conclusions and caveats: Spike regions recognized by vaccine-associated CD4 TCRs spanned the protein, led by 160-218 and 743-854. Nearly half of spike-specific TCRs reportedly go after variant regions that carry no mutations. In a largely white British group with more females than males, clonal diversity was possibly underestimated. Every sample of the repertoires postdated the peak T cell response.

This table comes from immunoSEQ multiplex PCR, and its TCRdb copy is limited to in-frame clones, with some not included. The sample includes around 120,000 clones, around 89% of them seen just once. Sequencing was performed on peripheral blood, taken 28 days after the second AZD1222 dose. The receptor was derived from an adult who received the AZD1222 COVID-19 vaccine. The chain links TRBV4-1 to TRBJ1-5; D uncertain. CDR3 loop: CASSQAFLGSNQPQHF. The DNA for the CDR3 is TGCGCCAGCAGCCAAGCCTTCTTAGGGAGCAATCAGCCCCAGCATTTT.